By share of the sample, the clone carrying this T cell receptor beta chain is medium-sized. This entry is derived from a study of immune heterogeneity within non-small cell lung tumors. Amplification of TCR beta CDR3 was performed by multiplex PCR with 32 V and 13 J primers. TCRdb ran MiXCR on the multiplex PCR reads and lists one entry per CDR3 protein. The sample holds over 5,000 distinct CDR3 sequences, 21% seen once. In germline, CDR1 is LNHDA, CDR2 SQIVND (reference sequence). The CDR3 is made up of 15 amino acids. V gave up 2 bases and J gave up 1 base, with 10 bases separating them. Bulk tumor gDNA, about 640 ng per sample, served as the TCR template. Widely spaced biopsies, several per primary tumor, were obtained at surgery. Patients had untreated, newly diagnosed non-small cell lung cancer and underwent curative surgery.

Sequenced: lung tumor tissue. The receptor's source is an older woman with non-small cell lung cancer. The chain recombines TRBV19 with TRBJ2-3; a weak D match, TRBD2 (6 bases). The DNA for the CDR3 is TGTGCCAGTAGTATAAGCGGGCAGGGCACAGATACGCAGTATTTT. Its protein is CASSISGQGTDTQYF.